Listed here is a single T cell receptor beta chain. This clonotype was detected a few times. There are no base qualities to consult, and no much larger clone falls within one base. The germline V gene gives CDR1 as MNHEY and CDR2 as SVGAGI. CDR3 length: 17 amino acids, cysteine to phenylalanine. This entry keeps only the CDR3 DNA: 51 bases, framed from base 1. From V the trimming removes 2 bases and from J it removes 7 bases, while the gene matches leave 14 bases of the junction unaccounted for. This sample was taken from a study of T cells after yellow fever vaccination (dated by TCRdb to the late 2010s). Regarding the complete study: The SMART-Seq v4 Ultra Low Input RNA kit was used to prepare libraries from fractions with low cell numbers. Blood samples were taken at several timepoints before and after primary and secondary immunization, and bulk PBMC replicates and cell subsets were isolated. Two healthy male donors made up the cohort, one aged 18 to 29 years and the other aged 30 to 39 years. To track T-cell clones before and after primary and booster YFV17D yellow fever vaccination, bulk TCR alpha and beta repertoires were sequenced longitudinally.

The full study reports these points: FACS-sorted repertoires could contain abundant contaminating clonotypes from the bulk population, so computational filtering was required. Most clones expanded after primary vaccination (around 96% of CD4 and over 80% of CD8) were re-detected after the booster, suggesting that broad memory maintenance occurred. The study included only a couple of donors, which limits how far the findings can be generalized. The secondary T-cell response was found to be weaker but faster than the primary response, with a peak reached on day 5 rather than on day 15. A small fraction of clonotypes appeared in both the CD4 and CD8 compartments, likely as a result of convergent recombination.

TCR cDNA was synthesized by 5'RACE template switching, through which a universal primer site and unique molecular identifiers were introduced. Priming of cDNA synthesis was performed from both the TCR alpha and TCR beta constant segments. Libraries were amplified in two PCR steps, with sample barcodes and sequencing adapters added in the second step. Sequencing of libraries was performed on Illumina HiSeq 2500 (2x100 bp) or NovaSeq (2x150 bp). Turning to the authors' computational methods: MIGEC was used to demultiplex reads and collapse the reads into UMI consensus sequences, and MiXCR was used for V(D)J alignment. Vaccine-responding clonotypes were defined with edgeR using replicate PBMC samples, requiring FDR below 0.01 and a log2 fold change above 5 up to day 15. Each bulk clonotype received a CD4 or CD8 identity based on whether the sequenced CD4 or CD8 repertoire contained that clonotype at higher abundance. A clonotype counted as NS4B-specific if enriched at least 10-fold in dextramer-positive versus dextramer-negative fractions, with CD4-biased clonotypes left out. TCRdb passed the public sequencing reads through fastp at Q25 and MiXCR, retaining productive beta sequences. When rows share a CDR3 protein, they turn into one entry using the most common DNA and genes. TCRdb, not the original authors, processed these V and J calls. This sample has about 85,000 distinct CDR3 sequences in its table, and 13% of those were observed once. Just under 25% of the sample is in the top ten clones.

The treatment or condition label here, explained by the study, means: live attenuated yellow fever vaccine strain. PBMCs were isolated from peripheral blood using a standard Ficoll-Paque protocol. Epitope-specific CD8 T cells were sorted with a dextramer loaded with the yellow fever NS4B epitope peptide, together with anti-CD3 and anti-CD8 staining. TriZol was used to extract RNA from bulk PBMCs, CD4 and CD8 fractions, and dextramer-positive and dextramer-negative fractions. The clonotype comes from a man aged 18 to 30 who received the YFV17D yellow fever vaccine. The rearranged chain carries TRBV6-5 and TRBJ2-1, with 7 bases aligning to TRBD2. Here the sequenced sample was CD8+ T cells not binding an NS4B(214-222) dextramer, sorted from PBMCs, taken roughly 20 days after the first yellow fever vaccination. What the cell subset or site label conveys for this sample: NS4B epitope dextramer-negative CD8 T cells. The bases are TGTGCCAGCAGTTACACAAGGGAGGTAGCGGGCCAGAATGAGCAGTTCTTC. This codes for CASSYTREVAGQNEQFF.